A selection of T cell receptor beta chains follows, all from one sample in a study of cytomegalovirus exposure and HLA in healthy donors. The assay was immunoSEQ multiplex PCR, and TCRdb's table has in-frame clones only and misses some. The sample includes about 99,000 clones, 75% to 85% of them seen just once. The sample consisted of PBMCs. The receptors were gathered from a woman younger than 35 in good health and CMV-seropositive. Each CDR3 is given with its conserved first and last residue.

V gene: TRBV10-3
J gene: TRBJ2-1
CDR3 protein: CAISAQRETYNEQFF

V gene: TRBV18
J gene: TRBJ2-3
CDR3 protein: CASTTLNWREDTDTQYF

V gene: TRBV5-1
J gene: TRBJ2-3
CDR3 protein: CASSRSQGMDTQYF

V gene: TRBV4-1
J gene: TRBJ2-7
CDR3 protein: CASSQGTSGGAFYEQYF

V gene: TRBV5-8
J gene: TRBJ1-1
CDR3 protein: CASSLVRGGMNTEAFF

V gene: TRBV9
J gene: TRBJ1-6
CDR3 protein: CASSVGQGQRNSPLHF

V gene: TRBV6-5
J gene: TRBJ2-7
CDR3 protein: CASSAVPSGEQYF

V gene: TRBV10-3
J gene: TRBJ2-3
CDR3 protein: CAIRTGGGVDTQYF

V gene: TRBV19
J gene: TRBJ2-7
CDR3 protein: CATGLAREQYF

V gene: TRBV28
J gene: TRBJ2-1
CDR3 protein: CASSSTLAGSSYNEQFF

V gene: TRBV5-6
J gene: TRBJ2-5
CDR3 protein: CASSFIGSRGYGTQYF

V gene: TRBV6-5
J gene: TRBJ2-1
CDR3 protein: CASRGQVDNEQFF

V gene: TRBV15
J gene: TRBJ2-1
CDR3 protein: CATSSRDRGNEQFF

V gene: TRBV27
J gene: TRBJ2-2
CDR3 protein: CASSYSGTGTNTGELFF

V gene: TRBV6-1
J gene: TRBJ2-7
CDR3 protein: CASTPEVPTGEQYF